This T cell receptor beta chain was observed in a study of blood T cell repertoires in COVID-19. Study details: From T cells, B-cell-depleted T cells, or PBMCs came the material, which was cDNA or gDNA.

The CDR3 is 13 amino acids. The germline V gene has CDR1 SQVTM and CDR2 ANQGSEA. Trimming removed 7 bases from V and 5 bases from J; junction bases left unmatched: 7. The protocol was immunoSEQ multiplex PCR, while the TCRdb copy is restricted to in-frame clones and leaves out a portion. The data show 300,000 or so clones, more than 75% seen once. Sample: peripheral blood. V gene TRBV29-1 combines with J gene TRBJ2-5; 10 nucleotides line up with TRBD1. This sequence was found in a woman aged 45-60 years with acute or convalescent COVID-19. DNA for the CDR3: TGCAGCGCCGACAGGGGGCTTGGGGAGACCCAGTACTTC. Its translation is CSADRGLGETQYF.